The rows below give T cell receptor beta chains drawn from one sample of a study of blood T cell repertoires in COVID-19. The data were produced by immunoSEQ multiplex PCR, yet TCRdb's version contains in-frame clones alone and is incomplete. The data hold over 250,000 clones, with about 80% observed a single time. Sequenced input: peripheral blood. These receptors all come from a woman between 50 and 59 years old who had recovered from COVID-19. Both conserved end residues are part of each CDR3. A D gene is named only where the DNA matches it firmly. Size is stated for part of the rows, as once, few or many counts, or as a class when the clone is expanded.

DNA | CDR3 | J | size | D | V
TGTGCCAGCAGCTGGAAGGGACAGACCCTCTATGGCTACACCTTC | CASSWKGQTLYGYTF | TRBJ1-2 | - | TRBD1 | TRBV5-8
TGTGCCAGCAACCCGTCCGGGCAGGGGGCGCGTGGCTACACCTTC | CASNPSGQGARGYTF | TRBJ1-2 | - | TRBD1 | TRBV7-9
TGTGCCAGCAGTGCTCAGGCTCGCCTTCAGCATTTT | CASSAQARLQHF | TRBJ1-5 | - | - | TRBV2
TGCGCCAGCAGCGAGGGACAGGGATACGAAAAACTGTTTTTT | CASSEGQGYEKLFF | TRBJ1-4 | - | TRBD1 | TRBV5-1
TGTGCCAGCAGCCAGACCAGGGGGTCCTACAATGAGCAGTTCTTC | CASSQTRGSYNEQFF | TRBJ2-1 | - | TRBD1 | TRBV6-5
TGTGCCAGCAGCGTAGCTAGTCTAGCTTCTGAGCAGTACTTC | CASSVASLASEQYF | TRBJ2-7 | - | - | TRBV9
TGTGCCAGCAGCTCGGACCGGGGGGAAAAACTGTTTTTT | CASSSDRGEKLFF | TRBJ1-4 | - | - | TRBV5-4
TGTGCCAGCAGTGAACCGTATGGGGGGGGACATTCACCCCTCCACTTT | CASSEPYGGGHSPLHF | TRBJ1-6 | once | - | TRBV25-1
TGTGCCAGCAGCATAATCTCCGGGACTAGCCGCGAGCAGTACTTC | CASSIISGTSREQYF | TRBJ2-7 | few | TRBD2 | TRBV7-8
TGTGCCAGCAGCCTCTCCTACACCGGGGAGCTGTTTTTT | CASSLSYTGELFF | TRBJ2-2 | - | - | TRBV27
TGTGCCAGCAGCCCTGGGGGGACTAGTCAGGGAGATACGCAGTATTTT | CASSPGGTSQGDTQYF | TRBJ2-3 | - | TRBD2 | TRBV7-3
TGTGCCAGCAGGCGAACTGGGACTAGCGGGACTTCCTTCTCCTACAATGAGCAGTTCTTC | CASRRTGTSGTSFSYNEQFF | TRBJ2-1 | - | TRBD2 | TRBV3-1/TRBV3-2
TGTGCCAGCAGCCCACGGAGGACTAGCGGGAACACAGATACGCAGTATTTT | CASSPRRTSGNTDTQYF | TRBJ2-3 | - | TRBD2 | TRBV3-1/TRBV3-2
TGTGCCAGCAGCCGGGTAGCCTACGAGCAGTACTTC | CASSRVAYEQYF | TRBJ2-7 | - | - | TRBV7-9
TGTGCCTCGAACACGGGGGTTTACACCGGGGAGCTGTTTTTT | CASNTGVYTGELFF | TRBJ2-2 | - | - | TRBV30
TGTGCCAGCAGTTACTTGCGGGTCTCATCAGATACGCAGTATTTT | CASSYLRVSSDTQYF | TRBJ2-3 | - | - | TRBV6-2/TRBV6-3
TGTGCCAGCAGTGAAGCGGCGAGGGAACAGCCCCAGCATTTT | CASSEAAREQPQHF | TRBJ1-5 | - | - | TRBV6-1
TGTGCCACCAGCAGACGGTCGGGGTCGGGCACTGAAGCTTTCTTT | CATSRRSGSGTEAFF | TRBJ1-1 | - | - | TRBV15
TGTGCCAGCAGCCAAGTCGGGGGACCGGCCTACGAGCAGTACTTC | CASSQVGGPAYEQYF | TRBJ2-7 | - | - | TRBV3-1/TRBV3-2
TGTGCCAGCTCAACGACATCAGTGAACACTGAAGCTTTCTTT | CASSTTSVNTEAFF | TRBJ1-1 | - | - | TRBV18
TGTGCCGAGAACCTCCCTAGCGGGGCTAGCACAGATACGCAGTATTTT | CAENLPSGASTDTQYF | TRBJ2-3 | - | TRBD2 | TRBV30
TGTGCCAGTAGTATTGCCCAGTATAGCAATCAGCCCCAGCATTTT | CASSIAQYSNQPQHF | TRBJ1-5 | - | - | TRBV19
TGTGCCAGCAGCCCCAACGAGGCACAATGGTTCTCTGAAAAACTGTTTTTT | CASSPNEAQWFSEKLFF | TRBJ1-4 | once | - | TRBV9
TGTGCCAGCAGCTTAGAGCGGGGGGCGTACGAGCAGTACTTC | CASSLERGAYEQYF | TRBJ2-7 | - | TRBD2 | TRBV13
TGCGCCAGCAGCCCGAGCCAGGGTGAACTCTACGAGCAGTACTTC | CASSPSQGELYEQYF | TRBJ2-7 | - | - | TRBV4-3
TGTGCCAGCAGCTTCGGGACTAGCGGGAGTAAATCCTACAATGAGCAGTTCTTC | CASSFGTSGSKSYNEQFF | TRBJ2-1 | - | TRBD2 | TRBV7-8
TGTGCCACTCAGAGCACAGATACGCAGTATTTT | CATQSTDTQYF | TRBJ2-3 | - | - | TRBV24-1
TGTGCCAGCAGTTCACCCTCCGGGACAGGTACTGAAGCTTTCTTT | CASSSPSGTGTEAFF | TRBJ1-1 | once | TRBD1 | TRBV28
TGTGCCAGCAGCGGGTTCGTGGATTCGGGGCAGTTCTTC | CASSGFVDSGQFF | TRBJ2-1 | - | - | TRBV11-2
TGTGCCATCAGTGAGTCCCCGCCGGAGGTTGACTTC | CAISESPPEVDF | TRBJ2-7 | - | - | TRBV10-3
TGTGCCAGCAGCCACGAAACGGGACACAGGACAGATACGCAGTATTTT | CASSHETGHRTDTQYF | TRBJ2-3 | once | - | TRBV5-6